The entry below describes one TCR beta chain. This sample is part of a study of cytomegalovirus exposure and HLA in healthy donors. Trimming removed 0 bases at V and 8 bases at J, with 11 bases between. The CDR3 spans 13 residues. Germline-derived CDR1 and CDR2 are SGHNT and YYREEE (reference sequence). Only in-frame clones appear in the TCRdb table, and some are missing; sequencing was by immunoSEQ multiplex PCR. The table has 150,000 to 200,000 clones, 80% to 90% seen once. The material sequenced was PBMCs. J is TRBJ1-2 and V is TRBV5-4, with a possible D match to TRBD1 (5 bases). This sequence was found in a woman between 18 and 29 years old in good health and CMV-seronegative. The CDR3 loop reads CASSLGAEGGYTF. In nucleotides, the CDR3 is TGTGCCAGCAGCTTGGGCGCGGAGGGGGGCTACACCTTC.